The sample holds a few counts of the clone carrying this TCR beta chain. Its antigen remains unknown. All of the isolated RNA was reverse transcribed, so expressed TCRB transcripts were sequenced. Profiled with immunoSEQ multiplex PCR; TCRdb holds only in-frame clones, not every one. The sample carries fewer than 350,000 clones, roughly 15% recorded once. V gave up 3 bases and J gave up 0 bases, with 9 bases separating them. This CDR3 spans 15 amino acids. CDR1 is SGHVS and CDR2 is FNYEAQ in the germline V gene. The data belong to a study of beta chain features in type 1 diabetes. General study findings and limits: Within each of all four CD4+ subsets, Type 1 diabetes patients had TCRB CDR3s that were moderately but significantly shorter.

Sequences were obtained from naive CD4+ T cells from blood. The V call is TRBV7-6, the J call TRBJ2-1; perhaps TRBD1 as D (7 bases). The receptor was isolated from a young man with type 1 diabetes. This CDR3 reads CASSFQGGSYNEQFF. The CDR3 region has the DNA TGTGCCAGCAGCTTCCAGGGGGGCTCCTACAATGAGCAGTTCTTC.